This is a list of T cell receptor beta chains from one sample in a study of beta chain features in type 1 diabetes. Produced via immunoSEQ multiplex PCR; TCRdb's table is partial and in-frame only. The sample carries around 160,000 clones, roughly 63% recorded once. The sample consisted of naive CD4+ T cells from blood. These receptors were collected from a man aged 25 to 40 with type 1 diabetes. Both conserved end residues are part of each CDR3. The order of the fields is clone size, J gene, D gene, V gene, CDR3 DNA, CDR3 protein. A D gene is named only where the DNA matches it firmly. Size tells how often a clone was seen (once, few, many) or the class of an expanded clone, and some rows leave it out.

size: NA; J: TRBJ2-7; D: NA; V: TRBV5-1; DNA: TGCGCCAGCGCGGTGGAGTTCCACGAGCAGTACTTC; CDR3: CASAVEFHEQYF
size: once; J: TRBJ1-2; D: NA; V: TRBV2; DNA: TGTGCCAGCAGACCTGCCAGGGAAGGCTACACCTTC; CDR3: CASRPAREGYTF
size: NA; J: TRBJ1-4; D: TRBD1; V: TRBV25-1; DNA: TGTGCCAGCAGTGAGGGGACAGGGATGGGCGAAAAACTGTTTTTT; CDR3: CASSEGTGMGEKLFF
size: few; J: TRBJ1-1; D: NA; V: TRBV29-1; DNA: TGCAGCGTTGAGAAGGTCGTGAACACTGAAGCTTTCTTT; CDR3: CSVEKVVNTEAFF
size: NA; J: TRBJ1-2; D: TRBD1; V: TRBV30; DNA: TGTGCCTGGAAGGGACAGGAGTCTAACTATGGCTACACCTTC; CDR3: CAWKGQESNYGYTF
size: NA; J: TRBJ2-7; D: TRBD1; V: TRBV27; DNA: TGTGCCAGCAGACGAACCACCGGGACAGGGAAGATAGAGCAGTACTTC; CDR3: CASRRTTGTGKIEQYF
size: NA; J: TRBJ2-3; D: TRBD2; V: TRBV25-1; DNA: TGTGCCAGCAGTGACGCGGGGGGAACAGGAGATACGCAGTATTTT; CDR3: CASSDAGGTGDTQYF
size: NA; J: TRBJ2-4; D: NA; V: TRBV29-1; DNA: TGCAGCGTTTCAGCCTTGGACAGAAACATTCAGTACTTC; CDR3: CSVSALDRNIQYF
size: NA; J: TRBJ2-1; D: NA; V: TRBV6-6; DNA: TGTGCCAGCAGTTCACGGCAGTACAATGAGCAGTTCTTC; CDR3: CASSSRQYNEQFF
size: NA; J: TRBJ2-4; D: NA; V: TRBV10-3; DNA: TGTGCCATCAGTGGGGACTGGTCCAAAAACATTCAGTACTTC; CDR3: CAISGDWSKNIQYF
size: NA; J: TRBJ2-7; D: TRBD1; V: TRBV29-1; DNA: TGCAGCGTTGGAGGGACAGCCAACTACGAGCAGTACTTC; CDR3: CSVGGTANYEQYF
size: NA; J: TRBJ2-3; D: TRBD1; V: TRBV5-1; DNA: TGCGCCAGCAGTCTGGACAGGGGGACGGATACGCAGTATTTT; CDR3: CASSLDRGTDTQYF
size: NA; J: TRBJ2-7; D: NA; V: TRBV6-6; DNA: TGTGCCAGCAGTTTCGGACAGCTCTCCTACGAGCAGTACTTC; CDR3: CASSFGQLSYEQYF
size: NA; J: TRBJ2-5; D: NA; V: TRBV30; DNA: TGTGCCTGGAGTGTCGCTACCCTCAGCTATCCCCAGTACTTC; CDR3: CAWSVATLSYPQYF
size: NA; J: TRBJ2-4; D: NA; V: TRBV30; DNA: TGTGCCTGGAGTGTATCTTCCCAAAACATTCAGTACTTC; CDR3: CAWSVSSQNIQYF
size: NA; J: TRBJ1-1; D: TRBD1; V: TRBV6-5; DNA: TGTGCCAGCAGTTACCACGGAGGGGGCCTCACTGAAGCTTTCTTT; CDR3: CASSYHGGGLTEAFF
size: NA; J: TRBJ2-5; D: NA; V: TRBV29-1; DNA: TGCAGCGCGACCGCGGGGGCCCCACAATCTTACCAAGAGACCCAGTACTTC; CDR3: CSATAGAPQSYQETQYF
size: NA; J: TRBJ2-5; D: NA; V: TRBV25-1; DNA: TGTGCCAGCAGTGAATGGGGTCGGGAGACCCAGTACTTC; CDR3: CASSEWGRETQYF
size: few; J: TRBJ1-2; D: TRBD1; V: TRBV4-3; DNA: TGCGCCAGCAGCCAAGGGTCGACCGGGACAGGGGGTGTTGGCTACACCTTC; CDR3: CASSQGSTGTGGVGYTF
size: NA; J: TRBJ2-3; D: NA; V: TRBV2; DNA: TGTGCCGGACGACAGGCAGATACGCAGTATTTT; CDR3: CAGRQADTQYF
size: NA; J: TRBJ1-2; D: NA; V: TRBV4-3; DNA: TGCGCCAGCAGCAAGGCAGAAGGCAAGGTTACAGGGATCGTTAGCGTGGGCTATGGCTACACCTTC; CDR3: CASSKAEGKVTGIVSVGYGYTF
size: NA; J: TRBJ1-1; D: NA; V: TRBV4-1; DNA: TGCGCCAGCAGCTCCATGGGTCAAGCTTTCTTT; CDR3: CASSSMGQAFF
size: once; J: TRBJ2-5; D: NA; V: TRBV5-1; DNA: TGCGCCAGCAGCGGGGAGACCCAGTACTTC; CDR3: CASSGETQYF
size: once; J: TRBJ2-5; D: NA; V: TRBV13; DNA: TGTGCCAGCAGCTTAGGGGAGGACAGCAGTCAAGAGACCCAGTACTTC; CDR3: CASSLGEDSSQETQYF
size: once; J: TRBJ2-1; D: NA; V: TRBV7-2; DNA: TGTGCCAGCAGCGAACTATCCGCCATTGGCTCCTACAATGAGCAGTTCTTC; CDR3: CASSELSAIGSYNEQFF
size: NA; J: TRBJ2-3; D: NA; V: TRBV7-2; DNA: TGTGCCAGCAGCCTCAGCGAGCGGCAGGGCGATACGCAGTATTTT; CDR3: CASSLSERQGDTQYF
size: NA; J: TRBJ2-3; D: TRBD2; V: TRBV4-1; DNA: TGCGCCAGCAGCCAAGATCGCCTAGCGGGGGGGCAAGCGCAGTATTTT; CDR3: CASSQDRLAGGQAQYF
size: NA; J: TRBJ2-1; D: NA; V: TRBV10-3; DNA: TGTGCCATCAGTAGTAGCCGGGGATCCTACAATGAGCAGTTCTTC; CDR3: CAISSSRGSYNEQFF
size: NA; J: TRBJ2-7; D: TRBD1; V: TRBV5-1; DNA: TGCGCCAGCAGCAAAGGACAGGAATTCTACGAGCAGTACTTC; CDR3: CASSKGQEFYEQYF
size: few; J: TRBJ2-5; D: TRBD2; V: TRBV28; DNA: TGTGCCAGCAGTTTACTAGCGGGCCAAGAGACCCAGTACTTC; CDR3: CASSLLAGQETQYF
size: NA; J: TRBJ1-6; D: TRBD1; V: TRBV30; DNA: TGTGCCTGGAGGGGAAATGGACAGGGGGCGCTTAATTCACCCCTCCACTTT; CDR3: CAWRGNGQGALNSPLHF
size: NA; J: TRBJ2-7; D: TRBD1; V: TRBV29-1; DNA: TGCAGCGTCTCGACAGGGACCGGGTACGAGCAGTACTTC; CDR3: CSVSTGTGYEQYF
size: few; J: TRBJ2-7; D: TRBD1; V: TRBV5-5; DNA: TGTGCCAGCAGCCGGGCCGGGACAGCCTCCTACGAGCAGTACTTC; CDR3: CASSRAGTASYEQYF
size: NA; J: TRBJ2-3; D: TRBD2; V: TRBV29-1; DNA: TGCAGCGCGGGACTAGCGGGGGCTTCAGATACGCAGTATTTT; CDR3: CSAGLAGASDTQYF
size: NA; J: TRBJ2-5; D: NA; V: TRBV7-9; DNA: TGTGCCAGCAGCTTACTTCAAGAGACCCAGTACTTC; CDR3: CASSLLQETQYF
size: NA; J: TRBJ2-7; D: NA; V: TRBV7-9; DNA: TGTGCCAGCAGCCACCTGCCAGGGGATGGAGCCTACGAGCAGTACTTC; CDR3: CASSHLPGDGAYEQYF
size: NA; J: TRBJ2-7; D: TRBD1; V: TRBV5-1; DNA: TGCGCCAGCAGCTTTGGACAGGGAGCTCCCTACGAGCAGTACTTC; CDR3: CASSFGQGAPYEQYF
size: NA; J: TRBJ1-6; D: NA; V: TRBV5-1; DNA: TGCGCCAGCAGCTTTCTCCAGGAGGGGCTCGGGTCACCCCTCCACTTT; CDR3: CASSFLQEGLGSPLHF
size: NA; J: TRBJ2-5; D: NA; V: TRBV30; DNA: TGTGCCTGGACCCAAACTCCGGAGACCCAGTACTTC; CDR3: CAWTQTPETQYF
size: NA; J: TRBJ1-2; D: NA; V: TRBV14; DNA: TGTGCCAGCAGCCAAGACCACTATGGCTACACCTTC; CDR3: CASSQDHYGYTF
size: NA; J: TRBJ1-1; D: NA; V: TRBV29-1; DNA: TGCAGCGTTGAAGATATAGTCGGTGGAACTGAAGCTTTCTTT; CDR3: CSVEDIVGGTEAFF
size: NA; J: TRBJ1-1; D: NA; V: TRBV13; DNA: TGTGCCAGCAGCTCCCGTCCGAACACTGAAGCTTTCTTT; CDR3: CASSSRPNTEAFF
size: few; J: TRBJ2-3; D: NA; V: TRBV11-3; DNA: TGTGCCAGCAGCACAGGCATCAGCACAGATACGCAGTATTTT; CDR3: CASSTGISTDTQYF
size: NA; J: TRBJ2-3; D: NA; V: TRBV5-1; DNA: TGCGCCAGCAGCTTGGAGACAGATAGAGATACGCAGTATTTT; CDR3: CASSLETDRDTQYF
size: NA; J: TRBJ2-7; D: NA; V: TRBV14; DNA: TGTGCCAGCAGCCAGTACTCCTACGAGCAGTACTTC; CDR3: CASSQYSYEQYF
size: NA; J: TRBJ2-7; D: TRBD1; V: TRBV28; DNA: TGTGCCAGTACAGGGGGGAACTACGAGCAGTACTTC; CDR3: CASTGGNYEQYF
size: NA; J: TRBJ1-5; D: NA; V: TRBV29-1; DNA: TGCAGCGTTGTGGAACAGGGAGGAAATCAGCCCCAGCATTTT; CDR3: CSVVEQGGNQPQHF
size: NA; J: TRBJ1-5; D: NA; V: TRBV15; DNA: TGTGCCACCAGCAAAGGCGGAGGCAAAGGCAATCAGCCCCAGCATTTT; CDR3: CATSKGGGKGNQPQHF
size: few; J: TRBJ2-1; D: TRBD1; V: TRBV9; DNA: TGTGCCAGCAGCGTAGGAGGGGGCGACCACAATGAGCAGTTCTTC; CDR3: CASSVGGGDHNEQFF
size: NA; J: TRBJ2-1; D: NA; V: TRBV14; DNA: TGTGCCAGCAGCCAAGAGGGGCAGGGCAACAATGAGCAGTTCTTC; CDR3: CASSQEGQGNNEQFF
size: NA; J: TRBJ2-2; D: NA; V: TRBV7-9; DNA: TGTGCCAGCAGCTTGTCTCCCGGGGAGCTGTTTTTT; CDR3: CASSLSPGELFF
size: NA; J: TRBJ2-7; D: NA; V: TRBV9; DNA: TGTGCCAGCAGCGCCGGAAGGGGCAGCCTCGGGGAGCAGTACTTC; CDR3: CASSAGRGSLGEQYF
size: NA; J: TRBJ2-7; D: NA; V: TRBV11-2; DNA: TGTGCCAGCAGCTTAGATCCTTCAAGCTCCTACGAGCAGTACTTC; CDR3: CASSLDPSSSYEQYF
size: NA; J: TRBJ2-7; D: NA; V: TRBV4-3; DNA: TGCGCCAGCAGCCAAGATTTAGCGGAATCCTACGAGCAGTACTTC; CDR3: CASSQDLAESYEQYF
size: few; J: TRBJ2-3; D: NA; V: TRBV9; DNA: TGTGCCAGCAGCGCGACAGATACGCAGTATTTT; CDR3: CASSATDTQYF
size: NA; J: TRBJ2-3; D: NA; V: TRBV28; DNA: TGTGCCAGCAGTTTGGGCAGGATTAGCACAGATACGCAGTATTTT; CDR3: CASSLGRISTDTQYF